This T cell receptor (beta chain) was profiled in a study of blood T cell repertoires in COVID-19. As for the study in general: Sample material is recorded as cDNA or gDNA derived from T cells, B-cell-depleted T cells, or PBMCs.

CDR3 length: 15 residues. Germline CDR1 and CDR2: SGHRS and YFSETQ. Trimming cost V 0 bases and J 8 bases, with 12 bases left between them. Ages ranged from about 18 to 89 years, with residence in approximately 25 US areas. Which cohort a participant joined came from the clinical history participants gave. Assay: immunoSEQ multiplex PCR; the TCRdb copy retains only in-frame clones and omits some. The sample has 200,000 to 250,000 clones; roughly 80% are singletons. The chain is built from TRBV5-1 and TRBJ1-6; unclear D gene. This clonotype was obtained from a man between 60 and 75 years old who had recovered from COVID-19. Input material: PBMCs or T cells enriched from blood (not recorded which). The CDR3 loop is CASSLEGAIDSPLHF. The DNA for the CDR3 is TGCGCCAGCAGCTTGGAAGGAGCCATAGATTCACCCCTCCACTTT.